The rows below give T cell receptor beta chains drawn from one sample of a study of T cell responses to AZD1222 COVID-19 vaccine. Libraries were prepared by immunoSEQ multiplex PCR; TCRdb keeps only in-frame clonotypes and omits some of them. The repertoire holds around 130,000 clones, with approximately 86% as singletons. The sequences come from peripheral blood, collected 28 days after the second AZD1222 dose. These receptors came from an adult who received the AZD1222 COVID-19 vaccine. The CDR3 runs from the conserved cysteine through the conserved F or W. The D gene is left open where the match is weak. Size tells how often a clone was seen (once, few, many) or the class of an expanded clone, and some rows leave it out.

TRBJ1-1,.,TRBV21-1,.,CASRPRGVITEAFF,TGTGCCAGCAGACCTCGGGGGGTTATCACTGAAGCTTTCTTT
TRBJ2-3,TRBD1,TRBV5-4,.,CASSLARGGRADTQYF,TGTGCCAGCAGCTTGGCCAGAGGGGGCCGGGCAGATACGCAGTATTTT
TRBJ1-3,.,TRBV12-5,once,CASGYVLDGAISGNTIYF,TGTGCTAGTGGTTACGTACTGGACGGGGCGATCTCTGGAAACACCATATATTTT
TRBJ1-1,.,TRBV4-1,.,CASSQLSTAMNTEAFF,TGCGCCAGCAGCCAACTATCGACGGCGATGAACACTGAAGCTTTCTTT
TRBJ2-7,TRBD2,TRBV7-2,.,CASSLVVTSGGPTYEQYF,TGTGCCAGCAGCTTAGTAGTGACTAGCGGGGGGCCCACCTACGAGCAGTACTTC
TRBJ1-3,.,TRBV7-9,.,CASSHVPSSGNTIYF,TGTGCCAGCAGCCACGTCCCGAGCTCTGGAAACACCATATATTTT
TRBJ2-6,.,TRBV28,.,CASSSASKGQGRTGANVLTF,TGTGCCAGCAGTTCCGCTTCAAAGGGCCAGGGGAGGACTGGGGCCAACGTCCTGACTTTC
TRBJ2-7,TRBD2,TRBV24-1,.,CATGGEFEQYF,TGTGCCACCGGGGGGGAATTCGAGCAGTACTTC
TRBJ1-1,TRBD1,TRBV5-1,.,CASSLQQGMTTEAFF,TGCGCCAGCAGCTTGCAACAGGGGATGACCACTGAAGCTTTCTTT
TRBJ2-2,.,TRBV2,few,CASRGMRETNTGELFF,TGTGCCAGCAGGGGGATGCGGGAAACGAACACCGGGGAGCTGTTTTTT
TRBJ1-1,.,TRBV6-5,.,CASTPLWSTEAFF,TGTGCCAGCACCCCTCTGTGGAGCACTGAAGCTTTCTTT
TRBJ1-1,.,TRBV19,.,CASTKAQMNTEAFF,TGTGCCAGTACAAAAGCTCAGATGAACACTGAAGCTTTCTTT
TRBJ2-5,TRBD1,TRBV5-4,.,CASSTRDRTQETQYF,TGTGCCAGCAGCACAAGGGACAGAACACAAGAGACCCAGTACTTC
TRBJ1-5,.,TRBV7-2,.,CASSFELRQPQHF,TGTGCCAGCAGCTTCGAACTGAGGCAGCCCCAGCATTTT
TRBJ2-3,.,TRBV4-2,.,CASSQVGEGFTDTQYF,TGTGCCAGCAGCCAAGTGGGAGAGGGGTTTACAGATACGCAGTATTTT
TRBJ2-1,TRBD2,TRBV6-4,few,CASQSGRNNEQFF,TGTGCCAGCCAGAGCGGGAGAAACAATGAGCAGTTCTTC
TRBJ2-3,TRBD2,TRBV18,.,CASSPIPFSGITTDTQYF,TGTGCCAGCTCACCAATCCCTTTTAGCGGGATTACCACAGATACGCAGTATTTT
TRBJ2-7,.,TRBV6-1,.,CASSEAGDSYEQYF,TGTGCCAGCAGTGAAGCGGGGGACTCCTACGAGCAGTACTTC